The clone carrying this T cell receptor beta chain was detected ten times or more. The antigen is unknown. Orbital computed tomography and thyroid ultrasound, together with serum TRAb and thyroxine and clinical symptoms, were used for diagnoses. PBMCs were obtained from 7.5 to 10 ml fresh peripheral blood. Authors of the study amplified TCR beta CDR3 regions from RNA transcripts. In the first-round RT-PCR of the TCR CDR3, the HTBI primer set was used. One entry per CDR3 protein results from TCRdb running MiXCR on the multiplex PCR reads. This sample has over 450,000 distinct CDR3 sequences, with 17% found just once. The germline V gene encodes CDR1 SGHTA and CDR2 FQGNSA. Trimming shortened V by 1 base and J by 3 bases, and 8 bases separated the two germline ends. The CDR3 has 14 residues. This specimen comes from a study of T cells in Graves' hyperthyroidism and ophthalmopathy. Study-level findings and limits: Separation of ophthalmopathy from stable hyperthyroidism was achieved by a 13 V-J model. The model's output predicted ophthalmopathy at a median of about 6.5 months prior to onset.

The material sequenced was blood. The chain recombines TRBV7-2 with TRBJ2-3; D gene unclear. This receptor was taken from a woman in her late teens or twenties with Graves' ophthalmopathy. CDR3 DNA: TGTGCCAGCAGCTTAGAGATGGGGACAGATACGCAGTATTTT. This translates into CASSLEMGTDTQYF.